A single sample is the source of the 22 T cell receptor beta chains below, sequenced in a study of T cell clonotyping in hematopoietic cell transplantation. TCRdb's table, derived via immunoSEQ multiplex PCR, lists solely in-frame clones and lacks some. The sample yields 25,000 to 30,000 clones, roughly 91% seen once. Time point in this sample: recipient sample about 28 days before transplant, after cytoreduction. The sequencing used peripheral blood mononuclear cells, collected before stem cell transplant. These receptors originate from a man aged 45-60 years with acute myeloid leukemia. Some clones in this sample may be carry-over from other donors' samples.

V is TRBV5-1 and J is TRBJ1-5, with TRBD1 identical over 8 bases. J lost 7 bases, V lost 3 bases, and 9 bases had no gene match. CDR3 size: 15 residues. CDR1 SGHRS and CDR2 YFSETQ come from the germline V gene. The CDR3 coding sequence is TGCGCCAGCAGCTCGAGGCCAGGGGGCGGACAGCCCCAGCATTTT. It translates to CASSSRPGGGQPQHF.

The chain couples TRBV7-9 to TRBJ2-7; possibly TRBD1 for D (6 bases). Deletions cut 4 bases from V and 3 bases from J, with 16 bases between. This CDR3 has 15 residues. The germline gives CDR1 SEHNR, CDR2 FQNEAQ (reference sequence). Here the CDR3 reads CASSSYDRSYYEQYF. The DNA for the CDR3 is TGTGCCAGCAGCTCCTACGACAGGAGCTACTACGAGCAGTACTTC.

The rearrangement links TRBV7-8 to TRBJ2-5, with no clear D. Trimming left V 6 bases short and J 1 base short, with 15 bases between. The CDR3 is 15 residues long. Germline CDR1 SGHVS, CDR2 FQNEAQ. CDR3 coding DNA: TGTGCCAGCAGAAACCATGGGGTAGCCCAAGAGACCCAGTACTTC. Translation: CASRNHGVAQETQYF.

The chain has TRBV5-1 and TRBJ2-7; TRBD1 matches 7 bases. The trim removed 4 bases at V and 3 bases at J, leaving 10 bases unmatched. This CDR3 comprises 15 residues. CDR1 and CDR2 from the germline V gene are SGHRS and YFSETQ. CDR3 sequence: CASSQGQNNNYEQYF. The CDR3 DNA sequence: TGCGCCAGCAGCCAGGGACAGAACAACAACTACGAGCAGTACTTC.

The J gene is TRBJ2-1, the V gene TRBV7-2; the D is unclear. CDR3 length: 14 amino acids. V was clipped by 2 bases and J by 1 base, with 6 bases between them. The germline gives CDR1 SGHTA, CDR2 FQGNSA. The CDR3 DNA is TGTGCCAGCAGCTTAACCAGTTCCTACAATGAGCAGTTCTTC. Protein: CASSLTSSYNEQFF.

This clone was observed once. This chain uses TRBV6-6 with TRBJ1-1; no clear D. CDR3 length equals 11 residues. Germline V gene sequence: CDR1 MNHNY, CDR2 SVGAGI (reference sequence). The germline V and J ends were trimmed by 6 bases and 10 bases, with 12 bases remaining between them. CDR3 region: CASRNGLAAFF. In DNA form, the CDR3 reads TGTGCCAGCAGGAATGGGTTGGCAGCTTTCTTT.

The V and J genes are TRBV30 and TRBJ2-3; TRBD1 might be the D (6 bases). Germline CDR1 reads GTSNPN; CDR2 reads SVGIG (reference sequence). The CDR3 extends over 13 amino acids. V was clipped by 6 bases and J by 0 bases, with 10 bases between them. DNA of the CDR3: TGTGCCTGTACAGGGTCGAGCACAGATACGCAGTATTTT. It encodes CACTGSSTDTQYF.

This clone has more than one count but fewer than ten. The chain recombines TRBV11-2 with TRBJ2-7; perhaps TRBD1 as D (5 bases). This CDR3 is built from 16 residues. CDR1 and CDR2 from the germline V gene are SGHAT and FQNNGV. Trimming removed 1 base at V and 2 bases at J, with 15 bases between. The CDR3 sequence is CASSLVWAGLTYEQYF. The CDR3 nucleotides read TGTGCCAGCAGCTTAGTTTGGGCAGGGCTTACCTACGAGCAGTACTTC.

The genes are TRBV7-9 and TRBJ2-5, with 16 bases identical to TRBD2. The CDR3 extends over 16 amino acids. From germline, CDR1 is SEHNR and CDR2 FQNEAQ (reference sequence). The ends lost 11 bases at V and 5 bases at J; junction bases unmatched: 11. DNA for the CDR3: TGTGCCTGCCCCGGGACTAGCGGGGGGGCCGGGGAGACCCAGTACTTC. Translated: CACPGTSGGAGETQYF.

The CDR3 loop reads CASSPRGALAKNIQYF. The DNA for the CDR3 is TGTGCCAGCAGCCCTAGGGGGGCATTAGCCAAAAACATTCAGTACTTC. This sequence joins TRBV13 and TRBJ2-4; D is tentatively TRBD1 or TRBD2 (6 bases each). This CDR3 is 16 amino acids long. The germline V and J ends were trimmed by 5 bases and 0 bases, with 14 bases remaining between them. Germline CDR1 is PRHDT and CDR2 is FYEKMQ (reference sequence). The full variable domain, completed using reference TRBV13 and TRBJ2-4, is AAGVIQSPRHLIKEKRETATLKCYPIPRHDTVYWYQQGPGQDPQFLISFYEKMQSDKGSIPDRFSAQQFSDYHSELNMSSLELGDSALYFCASSPRGALAKNIQYFGAGTRLSVL.

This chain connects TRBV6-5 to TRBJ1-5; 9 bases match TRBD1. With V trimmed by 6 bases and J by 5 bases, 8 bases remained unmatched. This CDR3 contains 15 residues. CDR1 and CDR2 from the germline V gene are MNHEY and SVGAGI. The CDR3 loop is CASSSYRTGDQPQHF. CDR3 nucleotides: TGTGCCAGCAGCTCGTATCGGACAGGGGATCAGCCCCAGCATTTT.

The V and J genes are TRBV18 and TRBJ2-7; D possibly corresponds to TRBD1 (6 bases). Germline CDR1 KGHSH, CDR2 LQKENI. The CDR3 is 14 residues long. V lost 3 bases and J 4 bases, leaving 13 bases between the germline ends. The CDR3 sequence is CASSPSEGGYEQYF. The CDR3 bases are TGTGCCAGCTCACCCTCAGAAGGGGGATACGAGCAGTACTTC. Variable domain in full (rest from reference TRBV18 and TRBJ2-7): NAGVMQNPRHLVRRRGQEARLRCSPMKGHSHVYWYRQLPEEGLKFMVYLQKENIIDESGMPKERFSAEFPKEGPSILRIQQVVRGDSAAYFCASSPSEGGYEQYFGPGTRLTVT.

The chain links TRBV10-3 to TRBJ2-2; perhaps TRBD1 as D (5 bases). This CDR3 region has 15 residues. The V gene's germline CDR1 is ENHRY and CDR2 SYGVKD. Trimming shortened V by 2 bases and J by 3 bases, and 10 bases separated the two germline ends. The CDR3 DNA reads TGTGCCATCAGTGAGAGGCAGGGCCACACCGGGGAGCTGTTTTTT. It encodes CAISERQGHTGELFF.

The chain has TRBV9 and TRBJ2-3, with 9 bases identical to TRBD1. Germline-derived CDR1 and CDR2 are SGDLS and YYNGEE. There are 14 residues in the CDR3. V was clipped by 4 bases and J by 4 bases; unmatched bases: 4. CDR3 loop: CASSPRTGADTQYF. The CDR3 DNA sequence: TGTGCCAGCAGCCCCCGGACAGGGGCAGATACGCAGTATTTT.

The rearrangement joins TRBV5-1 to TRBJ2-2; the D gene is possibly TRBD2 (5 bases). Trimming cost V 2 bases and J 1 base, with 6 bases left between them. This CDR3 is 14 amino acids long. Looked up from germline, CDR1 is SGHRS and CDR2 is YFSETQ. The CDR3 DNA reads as TGCGCCAGCAGCTTCGGAGGGAACACCGGGGAGCTGTTTTTT. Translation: CASSFGGNTGELFF. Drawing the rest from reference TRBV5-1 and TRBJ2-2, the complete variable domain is KAGVTQTPRYLIKTRGQQVTLSCSPISGHRSVSWYQQTPGQGLQFLFEYFSETQRNKGNFPGRFSGRQFSNSRSEMNVSTLELGDSALYLCASSFGGNTGELFFGEGSRLTVL.

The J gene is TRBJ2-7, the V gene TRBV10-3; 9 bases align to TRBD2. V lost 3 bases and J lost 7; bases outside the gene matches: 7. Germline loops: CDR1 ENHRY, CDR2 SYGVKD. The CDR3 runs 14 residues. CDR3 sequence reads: CAISEVAGEGEQYF. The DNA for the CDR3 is TGTGCCATCAGTGAAGTAGCGGGAGAAGGTGAGCAGTACTTC.

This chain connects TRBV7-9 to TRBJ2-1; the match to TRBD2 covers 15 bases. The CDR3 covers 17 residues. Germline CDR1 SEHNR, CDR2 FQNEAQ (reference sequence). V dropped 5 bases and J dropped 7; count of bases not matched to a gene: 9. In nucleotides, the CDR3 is TGTGCCAGCAGCCCCAGGGGACTAGCGGGGGGCGGTAATGAGCAGTTCTTC. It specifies CASSPRGLAGGGNEQFF.

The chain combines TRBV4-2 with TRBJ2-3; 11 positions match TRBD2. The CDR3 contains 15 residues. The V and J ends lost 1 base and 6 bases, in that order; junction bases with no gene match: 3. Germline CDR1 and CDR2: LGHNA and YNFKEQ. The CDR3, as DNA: TGTGCCAGCAGCCAAGTAACTAGCGGGGGCGATACGCAGTATTTT. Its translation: CASSQVTSGGDTQYF.

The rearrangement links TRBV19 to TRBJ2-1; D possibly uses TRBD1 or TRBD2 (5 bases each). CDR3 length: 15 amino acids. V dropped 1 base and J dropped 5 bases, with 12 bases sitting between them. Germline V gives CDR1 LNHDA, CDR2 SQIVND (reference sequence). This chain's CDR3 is CASSIARGPNNEQFF. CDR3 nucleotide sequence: TGTGCCAGTAGTATAGCTCGGGGACCCAACAATGAGCAGTTCTTC.

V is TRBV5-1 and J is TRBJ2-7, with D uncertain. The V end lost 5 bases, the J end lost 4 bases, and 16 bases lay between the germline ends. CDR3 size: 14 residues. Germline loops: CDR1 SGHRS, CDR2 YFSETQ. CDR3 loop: CASSLQVGGYEQYF. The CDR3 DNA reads TGCGCCAGCAGTCTTCAAGTGGGCGGATACGAGCAGTACTTC.

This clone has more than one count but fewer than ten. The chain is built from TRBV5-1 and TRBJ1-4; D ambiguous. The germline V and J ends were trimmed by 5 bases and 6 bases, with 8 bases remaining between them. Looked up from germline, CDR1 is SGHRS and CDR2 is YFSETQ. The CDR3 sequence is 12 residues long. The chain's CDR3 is CASRDEDEKLFF. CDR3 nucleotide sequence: TGCGCCAGCAGAGACGAAGATGAAAAACTGTTTTTT. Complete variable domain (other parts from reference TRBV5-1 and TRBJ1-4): KAGVTQTPRYLIKTRGQQVTLSCSPISGHRSVSWYQQTPGQGLQFLFEYFSETQRNKGNFPGRFSGRQFSNSRSEMNVSTLELGDSALYLCASRDEDEKLFFGSGTQLSVL.

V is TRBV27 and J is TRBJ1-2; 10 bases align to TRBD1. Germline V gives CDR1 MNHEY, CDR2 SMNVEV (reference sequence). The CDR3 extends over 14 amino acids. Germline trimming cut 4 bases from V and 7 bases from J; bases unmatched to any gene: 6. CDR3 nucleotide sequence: TGTGCCAGCAGTTGGCCCGGGACAGGGGTTGGCTACACCTTC. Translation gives CASSWPGTGVGYTF.